Listed below are T cell receptor beta chains from one sample, sequenced in a study of blood T cell repertoires in COVID-19. Repertoires were generated with immunoSEQ multiplex PCR, while TCRdb's copy carries only in-frame clones and drops some. Of 400,000 to 550,000 clones detected, nearly 90% appear once; the ten largest clones hold approximately 2%. The sample taken for sequencing was PBMCs or T cells enriched from blood (not recorded which). The receptors come from a woman between 18 and 30 years old with acute COVID-19. The CDR3 runs from the conserved cysteine through the conserved F or W. A D gene is named only where the DNA matches it firmly. The size field is filled for only some rows; it gives once, few, many or a size class.

CDR3aa	CDR3nt	v_gene	j_gene	abundance	d_gene
CASSGRAGASYNEQFF	TGTGCCAGTAGTGGTCGGGCGGGGGCTTCGTACAATGAGCAGTTCTTC	TRBV19	TRBJ2-1	-	-
CASSVGGAETQYF	TGTGCCAGCAGCGTCGGGGGTGCAGAGACCCAGTACTTC	TRBV5-8	TRBJ2-5	-	-
CASSPRTGYGYTF	TGCGCCAGCAGCCCCCGCACAGGGTATGGCTACACCTTC	TRBV5-1	TRBJ1-2	-	-
CASSLQQYNSPLHF	TGTGCCAGCAGCTTACAACAGTATAATTCACCCCTCCACTTT	TRBV7-2	TRBJ1-6	-	-
CASSLEREGYEQYF	TGTGCCAGCAGTTTAGAGCGGGAGGGCTACGAGCAGTACTTC	TRBV27	TRBJ2-7	-	TRBD2
CASSLQGIQQETQYF	TGCGCCAGCAGCTTGCAGGGCATCCAGCAAGAGACCCAGTACTTC	TRBV5-1	TRBJ2-5	-	-
CASSRATGQGYEQYF	TGTGCCAGCAGCCGAGCCACCGGACAGGGCTACGAGCAGTACTTC	TRBV7-3	TRBJ2-7	-	TRBD1
CSVEELQETQYF	TGCAGCGTTGAAGAGCTACAAGAGACCCAGTACTTC	TRBV29-1	TRBJ2-5	-	-
CASSPGQGDNEQFF	TGTGCCAGCAGCCCGGGACAGGGGGACAATGAGCAGTTCTTC	TRBV28	TRBJ2-1	-	TRBD1
CASSAQGTTGELFF	TGTGCCAGCAGCGCCCAAGGGACTACCGGGGAGCTGTTTTTT	TRBV9	TRBJ2-2	-	-
CASSLGGSSPLHF	TGTGCCAGCAGCTTAGGCGGCAGCTCACCCCTCCACTTT	TRBV7-9	TRBJ1-6	-	-
CASSSQLGTGFQPQHF	TGTGCCAGCAGTTCCCAACTCGGGACAGGGTTTCAGCCCCAGCATTTT	TRBV27	TRBJ1-5	-	TRBD1
CAAETGLVDEQYF	TGTGCCGCAGAGACAGGGCTGGTGGACGAGCAGTACTTC	TRBV10-3	TRBJ2-7	-	TRBD1
CASSLHGGYTF	TGTGCCAGCAGCTTGCACGGTGGCTACACCTTC	TRBV5-6	TRBJ1-2	-	-
CASSVDGTNSGNTIYF	TGTGCCAGCAGCGTAGACGGGACAAACTCTGGAAACACCATATATTTT	TRBV9	TRBJ1-3	-	-
CASKVTGSSYNEQFF	TGTGCCAGCAAAGTGACAGGGAGCTCCTACAATGAGCAGTTCTTC	TRBV6-5	TRBJ2-1	-	TRBD1
CASSLVGARGGNTIYF	TGTGCCAGCAGCTTGGTTGGGGCTCGTGGTGGAAACACCATATATTTT	TRBV5-4	TRBJ1-3	-	-
CSVEGDRHYGYTF	TGCAGCGTTGAAGGGGACAGACACTATGGCTACACCTTC	TRBV29-1	TRBJ1-2	-	TRBD1
CASSEEESALRETQYF	TGTGCCAGCAGTGAAGAGGAAAGTGCACTGAGGGAGACCCAGTACTTC	TRBV2	TRBJ2-5	-	-
CASGSRNEQFF	TGTGCCAGCGGGAGTAGGAATGAGCAGTTCTTC	TRBV6-5	TRBJ2-1	-	-
CASSASLVGSTDTQYF	TGTGCCAGCAGTGCGTCCTTAGTCGGTAGCACAGATACGCAGTATTTT	TRBV6-2/TRBV6-3	TRBJ2-3	once	-
CASSLELHTEAFF	TGTGCCAGCAGCTTAGAACTGCACACTGAAGCTTTCTTT	TRBV7-9	TRBJ1-1	-	-
CASSKPASSTEAFF	TGTGCCAGCAGTAAACCAGCGTCGAGCACTGAAGCTTTCTTT	TRBV27	TRBJ1-1	-	-
CASSLGGPETQYF	TGCGCCAGCAGCTTGGGGGGGCCGGAGACCCAGTACTTC	TRBV5-1	TRBJ2-5	-	-
CASSQGQGSEAFF	TGTGCCAGCAGTCAAGGACAGGGGTCTGAAGCTTTCTTT	TRBV6-2/TRBV6-3	TRBJ1-1	-	TRBD1
CASSSRKGGLSF	TGTGCCAGCAGCTCCAGGAAAGGAGGACTTTCCTTC	TRBV7-6	TRBJ1-2	-	-
CASSQGSGRAAVVQYF	TGCGCCAGCAGCCAAGGTAGCGGGAGGGCCGCGGTCGTGCAGTACTTC	TRBV4-1	TRBJ2-7	-	TRBD2
CASSGRDQETQYF	TGCGCCAGCAGTGGGCGAGATCAAGAGACCCAGTACTTC	TRBV5-1	TRBJ2-5	once	-
CASSDTSAMGYEQYF	TGTGCCAGCAGTGATACTAGCGCGATGGGCTACGAGCAGTACTTC	TRBV27	TRBJ2-7	-	TRBD2
CASSQVNNSPLHF	TGTGCCAGCAGCCAAGTTAATAATTCACCCCTCCACTTT	TRBV3-1/TRBV3-2	TRBJ1-6	once	-
CATRVGRRETQYF	TGTGCCACCAGAGTGGGGAGAAGAGAGACCCAGTACTTC	TRBV15	TRBJ2-5	-	-
CASSQRQGVMNTEAFF	TGTGCCAGCAGTCAAAGACAGGGGGTGATGAACACTGAAGCTTTCTTT	TRBV28	TRBJ1-1	once	TRBD1
CASSLTGGGEGSPLHF	TGTGCCAGCAGTTTAACGGGCGGAGGGGAAGGGTCACCCCTCCACTTT	TRBV27	TRBJ1-6	-	-
CSAFEARGLNEKLFF	TGCAGCGCTTTTGAGGCGAGGGGGCTAAATGAAAAACTGTTTTTT	TRBV29-1	TRBJ1-4	-	TRBD1
CASSVVDSRDTEAFF	TGTGCCAGCAGCGTAGTTGACTCCCGAGACACTGAAGCTTTCTTT	TRBV9	TRBJ1-1	few	-
CASSYEQGVNYGYTF	TGTGCCAGCAGCTACGAACAGGGCGTAAACTATGGCTACACCTTC	TRBV7-2	TRBJ1-2	-	-
CASSYLAVREQYF	TGTGCCAGCAGTTACCTGGCGGTCCGCGAGCAGTACTTC	TRBV6-2/TRBV6-3	TRBJ2-7	once	-
CASSGLAGTSTDTQYF	TGTGCCAGCAGTGGACTAGCGGGTACCAGCACAGATACGCAGTATTTT	TRBV7-6	TRBJ2-3	-	TRBD2
CASSLGQGRDEQYF	TGTGCCAGCAGCTTGGGGCAGGGGCGGGACGAGCAGTACTTC	TRBV5-6	TRBJ2-7	-	-
CASRGQGVDGYTF	TGTGCCAGCAGGGGACAGGGGGTTGATGGCTACACCTTC	TRBV6-5	TRBJ1-2	-	TRBD1
CASSVVAGGGTDTQYF	TGTGCCAGCAGCGTAGTAGCGGGGGGAGGGACAGATACGCAGTATTTT	TRBV9	TRBJ2-3	-	TRBD2
CAWRRGGETQYF	TGTGCCTGGAGAAGGGGAGGAGAGACCCAGTACTTC	TRBV30	TRBJ2-5	once	-
CASSYLSSGGLETQYF	TGTGCCAGCAGCTACCTATCTAGCGGGGGGTTAGAGACCCAGTACTTC	TRBV3-1/TRBV3-2	TRBJ2-5	-	TRBD2
CASSLDSEYGYTF	TGTGCCAGCAGTTTAGACAGCGAATATGGCTACACCTTC	TRBV28	TRBJ1-2	-	-
CASSQGTVGMAQFF	TGTGCCAGCAGCCAAGGGACAGTAGGGATGGCGCAGTTCTTC	TRBV27	TRBJ2-1	few	TRBD1
CASSLFSSGNYEQYF	TGTGCCAGCAGTTTATTCTCTAGCGGAAACTACGAGCAGTACTTC	TRBV27	TRBJ2-7	-	TRBD2
CASSQTDRDYGYTF	TGTGCCAGCAGCCAAACGGACAGGGACTATGGCTACACCTTC	TRBV11-2	TRBJ1-2	-	TRBD1
CASSAALTGELFF	TGCGCCAGCAGTGCTGCGCTAACCGGGGAGCTGTTTTTT	TRBV10-1	TRBJ2-2	-	-
CASSKPLADTDTQYF	TGTGCCAGTAGTAAACCACTAGCGGACACAGATACGCAGTATTTT	TRBV19	TRBJ2-3	-	TRBD2
CASSLQVGEQYF	TGTGCCAGCAGCTTACAGGTCGGCGAGCAGTACTTC	TRBV13	TRBJ2-7	-	-
CASSVTRTGGGVAGELFF	TGTGCCAGCAGCGTAACACGGACAGGGGGAGGAGTTGCCGGGGAGCTGTTTTTT	TRBV9	TRBJ2-2	-	TRBD1
CASSVDGGGTSINSPLHF	TGTGCCAGCAGCGTAGATGGTGGGGGGACTTCCATTAATTCACCCCTCCACTTT	TRBV9	TRBJ1-6	-	-
CASSFNVPGQGRDYNEQFF	TGTGCCAGCAGTTTCAACGTCCCGGGACAGGGTAGGGACTACAATGAGCAGTTCTTC	TRBV28	TRBJ2-1	-	TRBD1
CASSLGQGTHEQYF	TGTGCCAGCTCACTCGGACAGGGAACCCACGAGCAGTACTTC	TRBV18	TRBJ2-7	-	TRBD1
CASRGTGSNYGYTF	TGTGCCAGCAGGGGGACAGGGTCTAACTATGGCTACACCTTC	TRBV5-6	TRBJ1-2	-	TRBD1